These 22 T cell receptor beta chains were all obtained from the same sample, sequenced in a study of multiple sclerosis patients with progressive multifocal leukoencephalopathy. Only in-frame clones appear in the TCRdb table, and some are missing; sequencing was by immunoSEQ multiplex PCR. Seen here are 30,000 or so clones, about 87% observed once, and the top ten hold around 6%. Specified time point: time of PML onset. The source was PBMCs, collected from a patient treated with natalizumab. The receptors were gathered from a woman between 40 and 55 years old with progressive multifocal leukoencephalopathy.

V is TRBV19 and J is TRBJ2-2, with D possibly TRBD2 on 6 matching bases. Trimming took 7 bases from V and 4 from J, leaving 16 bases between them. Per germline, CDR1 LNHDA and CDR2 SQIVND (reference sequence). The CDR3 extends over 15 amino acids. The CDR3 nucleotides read TGTGCCAGTACCCTAGGAGGGGTGGGCACCGGGGAGCTGTTTTTT. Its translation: CASTLGGVGTGELFF.

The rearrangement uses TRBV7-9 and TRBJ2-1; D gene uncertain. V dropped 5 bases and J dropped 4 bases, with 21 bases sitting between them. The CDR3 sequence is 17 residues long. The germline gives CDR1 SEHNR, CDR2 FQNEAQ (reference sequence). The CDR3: CASSPLEGFPFYNEQFF. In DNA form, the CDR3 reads TGTGCCAGCAGCCCTCTCGAAGGGTTCCCTTTTTACAATGAGCAGTTCTTC.

The CDR3 DNA reads as TGCGCCAGCAGCCTCGCAACGGCCTTCAAGGGGGAGCTGTTTTTT. It specifies CASSLATAFKGELFF. The chain is built from TRBV4-3 and TRBJ2-2; D not certain. Germline CDR1 is LGHNA and CDR2 is YSLEER. V shed 4 bases and J shed 8 bases, with 17 bases lying between them. The length of the CDR3 is 15 residues.

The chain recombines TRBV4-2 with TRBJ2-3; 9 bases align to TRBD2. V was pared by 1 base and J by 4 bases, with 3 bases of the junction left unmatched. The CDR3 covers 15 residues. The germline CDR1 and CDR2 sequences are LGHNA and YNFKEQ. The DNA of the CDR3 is TGTGCCAGCAGCCAAGGGCGGGAGGGGTCAGATACGCAGTATTTT. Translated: CASSQGREGSDTQYF.

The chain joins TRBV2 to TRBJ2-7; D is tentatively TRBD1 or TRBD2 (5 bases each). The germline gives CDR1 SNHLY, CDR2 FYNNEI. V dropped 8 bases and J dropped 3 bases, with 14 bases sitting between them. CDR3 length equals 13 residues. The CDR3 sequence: CASGGRWDYEQYF. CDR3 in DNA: TGTGCCAGCGGGGGAAGGTGGGACTACGAGCAGTACTTC.

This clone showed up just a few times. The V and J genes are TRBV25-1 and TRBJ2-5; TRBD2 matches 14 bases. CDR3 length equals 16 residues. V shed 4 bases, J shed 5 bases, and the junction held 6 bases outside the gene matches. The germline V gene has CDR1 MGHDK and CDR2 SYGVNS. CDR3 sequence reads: CASSATSGRARETQYF. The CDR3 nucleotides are TGTGCCAGCAGTGCGACTAGCGGGAGGGCCCGGGAGACCCAGTACTTC.

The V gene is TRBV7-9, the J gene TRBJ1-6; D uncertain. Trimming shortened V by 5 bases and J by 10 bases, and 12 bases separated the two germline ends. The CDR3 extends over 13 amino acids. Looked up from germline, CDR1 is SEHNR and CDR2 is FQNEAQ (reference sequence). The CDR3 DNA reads TGTGCCAGCAGCCCGACGGGAAGATCACCCCTCCACTTT. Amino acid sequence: CASSPTGRSPLHF.

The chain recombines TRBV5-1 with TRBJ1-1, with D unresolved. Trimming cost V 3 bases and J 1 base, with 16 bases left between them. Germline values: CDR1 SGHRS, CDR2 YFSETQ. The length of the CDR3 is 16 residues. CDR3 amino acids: CASSSSTTLRNTEAFF. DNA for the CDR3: TGCGCCAGCAGCTCATCGACTACTCTAAGGAACACTGAAGCTTTCTTT.

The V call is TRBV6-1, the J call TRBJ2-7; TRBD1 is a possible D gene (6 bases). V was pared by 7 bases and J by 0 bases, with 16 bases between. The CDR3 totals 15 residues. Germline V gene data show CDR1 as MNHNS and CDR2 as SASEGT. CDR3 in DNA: TGTGCCAGCAACGTTAACCAGGGGAGCTCCTACGAGCAGTACTTC. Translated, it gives CASNVNQGSSYEQYF.

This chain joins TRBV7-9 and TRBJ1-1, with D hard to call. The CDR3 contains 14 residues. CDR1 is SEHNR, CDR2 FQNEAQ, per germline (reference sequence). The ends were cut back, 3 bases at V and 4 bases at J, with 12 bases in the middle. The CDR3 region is CASSFKGEGTEAFF. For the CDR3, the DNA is TGTGCCAGCAGCTTTAAGGGCGAAGGCACTGAAGCTTTCTTT.

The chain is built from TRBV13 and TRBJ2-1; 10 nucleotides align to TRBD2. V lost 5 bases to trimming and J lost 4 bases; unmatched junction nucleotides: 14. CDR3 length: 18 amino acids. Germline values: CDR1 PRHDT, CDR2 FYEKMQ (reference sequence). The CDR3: CASSPRGSGGAIYNEQFF. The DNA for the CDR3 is TGTGCCAGCAGCCCCCGGGGGAGCGGGGGGGCGATTTACAATGAGCAGTTCTTC.

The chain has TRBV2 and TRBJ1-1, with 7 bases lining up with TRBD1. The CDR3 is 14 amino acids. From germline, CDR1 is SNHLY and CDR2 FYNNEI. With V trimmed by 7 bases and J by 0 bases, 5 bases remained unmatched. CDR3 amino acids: CASIGQAMNTEAFF. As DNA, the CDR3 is TGTGCCAGCATAGGACAGGCTATGAACACTGAAGCTTTCTTT.

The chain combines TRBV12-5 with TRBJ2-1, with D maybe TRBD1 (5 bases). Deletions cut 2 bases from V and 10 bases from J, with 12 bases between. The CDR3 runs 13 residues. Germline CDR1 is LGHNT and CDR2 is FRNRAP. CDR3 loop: CASGLFTGLEQFF. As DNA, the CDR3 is TGTGCTAGTGGTTTGTTTACAGGTTTAGAGCAGTTCTTC.

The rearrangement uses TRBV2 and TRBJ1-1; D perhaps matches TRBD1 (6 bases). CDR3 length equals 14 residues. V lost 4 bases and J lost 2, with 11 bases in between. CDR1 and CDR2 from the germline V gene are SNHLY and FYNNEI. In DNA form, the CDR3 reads TGTGCCAGCAGTGGGGACACAGCTAACACTGAAGCTTTCTTT. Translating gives CASSGDTANTEAFF.

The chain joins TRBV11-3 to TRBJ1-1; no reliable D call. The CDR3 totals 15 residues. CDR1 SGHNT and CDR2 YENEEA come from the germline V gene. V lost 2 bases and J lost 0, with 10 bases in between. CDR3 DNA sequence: TGTGCCAGCAGCTTATGGGGTGCTATGAACACTGAAGCTTTCTTT. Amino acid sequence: CASSLWGAMNTEAFF.

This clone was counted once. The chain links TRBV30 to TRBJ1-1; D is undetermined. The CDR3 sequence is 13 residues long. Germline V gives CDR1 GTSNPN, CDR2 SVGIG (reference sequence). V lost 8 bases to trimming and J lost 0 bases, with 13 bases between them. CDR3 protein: CAGSVGMNTEAFF. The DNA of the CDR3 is TGTGCCGGAAGCGTGGGCATGAACACTGAAGCTTTCTTT.

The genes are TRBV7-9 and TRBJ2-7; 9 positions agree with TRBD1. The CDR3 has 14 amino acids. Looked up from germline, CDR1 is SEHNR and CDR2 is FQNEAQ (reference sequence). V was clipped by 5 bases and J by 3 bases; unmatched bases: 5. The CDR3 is CASSTGTGIYEQYF. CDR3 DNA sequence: TGTGCCAGCAGCACCGGGACAGGGATCTACGAGCAGTACTTC.

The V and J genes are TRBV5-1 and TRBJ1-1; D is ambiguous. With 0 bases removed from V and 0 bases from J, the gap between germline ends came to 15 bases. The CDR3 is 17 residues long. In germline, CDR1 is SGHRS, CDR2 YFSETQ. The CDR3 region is CASSLAIGWQMNTEAFF. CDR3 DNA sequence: TGCGCCAGCAGCTTGGCGATCGGGTGGCAAATGAACACTGAAGCTTTCTTT.

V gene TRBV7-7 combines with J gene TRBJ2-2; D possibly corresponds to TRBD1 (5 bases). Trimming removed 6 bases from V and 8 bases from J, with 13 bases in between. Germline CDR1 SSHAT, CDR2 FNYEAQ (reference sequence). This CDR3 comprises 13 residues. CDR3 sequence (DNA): TGTGCCAGCAGTCAAACCCAGGGTGGGGAGCTGTTTTTT. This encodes CASSQTQGGELFF. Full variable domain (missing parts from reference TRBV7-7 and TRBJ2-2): GAGVSQSPRYKVTKRGQDVTLRCDPISSHATLYWYQQALGQGPEFLTYFNYEAQPDKSGLPSDRFSAERPEGSISTLTIQRTEQRDSAMYRCASSQTQGGELFFGEGSRLTVL.

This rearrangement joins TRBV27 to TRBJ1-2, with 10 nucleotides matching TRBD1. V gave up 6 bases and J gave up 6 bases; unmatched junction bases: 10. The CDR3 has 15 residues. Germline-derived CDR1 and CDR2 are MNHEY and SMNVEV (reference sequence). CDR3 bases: TGTGCCAGCAGGTGGTCGACAGGGGGCGGTAATGGCTACACCTTC. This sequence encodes CASRWSTGGGNGYTF.

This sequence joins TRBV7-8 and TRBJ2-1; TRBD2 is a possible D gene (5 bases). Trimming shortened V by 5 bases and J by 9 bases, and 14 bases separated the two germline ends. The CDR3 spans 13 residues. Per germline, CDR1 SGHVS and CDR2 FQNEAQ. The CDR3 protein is CASSVEPGVEQFF. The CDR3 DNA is TGTGCCAGCAGCGTCGAGCCCGGGGTTGAGCAGTTCTTC.

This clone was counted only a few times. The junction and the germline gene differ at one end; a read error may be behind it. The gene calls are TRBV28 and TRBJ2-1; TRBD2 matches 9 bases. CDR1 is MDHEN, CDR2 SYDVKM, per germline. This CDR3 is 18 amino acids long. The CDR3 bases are TGTGCCCACAGCAGCCGGAGAACCGGGACTAGCACCCGAAATGGGCAGTTCTTC. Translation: CAHSSRRTGTSTRNGQFF.